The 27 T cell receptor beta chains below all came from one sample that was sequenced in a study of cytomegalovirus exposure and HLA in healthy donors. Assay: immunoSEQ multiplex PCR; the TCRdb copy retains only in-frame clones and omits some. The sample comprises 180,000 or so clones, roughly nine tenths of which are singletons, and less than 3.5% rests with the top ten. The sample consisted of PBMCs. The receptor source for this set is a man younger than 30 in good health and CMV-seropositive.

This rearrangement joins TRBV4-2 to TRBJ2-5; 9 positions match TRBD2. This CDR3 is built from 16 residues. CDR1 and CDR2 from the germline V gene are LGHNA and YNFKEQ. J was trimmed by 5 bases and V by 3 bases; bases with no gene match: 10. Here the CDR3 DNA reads TGTGCCAGCAGCCACCCCGAGACTAGCGGTGAGGAGACCCAGTACTTC. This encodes CASSHPETSGEETQYF.

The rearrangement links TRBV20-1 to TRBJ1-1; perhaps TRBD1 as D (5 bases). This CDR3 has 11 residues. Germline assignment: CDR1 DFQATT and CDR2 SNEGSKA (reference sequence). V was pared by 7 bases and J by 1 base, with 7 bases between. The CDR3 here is CSDQGNTEAFF. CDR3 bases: TGCAGTGATCAGGGGAACACTGAAGCTTTCTTT.

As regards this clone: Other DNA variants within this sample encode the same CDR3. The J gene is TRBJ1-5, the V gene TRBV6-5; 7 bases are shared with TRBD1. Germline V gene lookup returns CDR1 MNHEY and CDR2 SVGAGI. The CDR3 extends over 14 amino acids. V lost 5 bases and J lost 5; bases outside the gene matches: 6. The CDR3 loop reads CASSKQGRDQPQHF. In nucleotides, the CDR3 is TGTGCCAGCAGTAAACAGGGGCGAGATCAGCCCCAGCATTTT.

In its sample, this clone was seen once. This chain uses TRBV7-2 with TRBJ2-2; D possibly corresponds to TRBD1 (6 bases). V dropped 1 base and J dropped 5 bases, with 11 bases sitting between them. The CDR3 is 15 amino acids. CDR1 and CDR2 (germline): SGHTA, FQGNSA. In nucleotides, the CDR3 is TGTGCCAGCAGCTTAGTGGACAGACAGACCGGGGAGCTGTTTTTT. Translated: CASSLVDRQTGELFF. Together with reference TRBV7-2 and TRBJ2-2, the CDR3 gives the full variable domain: GAGVSQSPSNKVTEKGKDVELRCDPISGHTALYWYRQSLGQGLEFLIYFQGNSAPDKSGLPSDRFSAERTGGSVSTLTIQRTQQEDSAVYLCASSLVDRQTGELFFGEGSRLTVL.

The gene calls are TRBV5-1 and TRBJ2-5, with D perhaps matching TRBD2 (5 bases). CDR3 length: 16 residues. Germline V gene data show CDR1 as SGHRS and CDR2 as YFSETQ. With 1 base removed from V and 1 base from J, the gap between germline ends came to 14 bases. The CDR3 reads CASSLSPSAGQETQYF. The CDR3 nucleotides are TGCGCCAGCAGCTTGTCCCCGAGCGCGGGCCAAGAGACCCAGTACTTC.

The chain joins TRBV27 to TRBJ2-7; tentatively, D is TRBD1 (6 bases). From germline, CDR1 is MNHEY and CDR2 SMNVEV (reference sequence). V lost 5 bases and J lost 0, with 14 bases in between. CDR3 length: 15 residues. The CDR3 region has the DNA TGTGCCAGCAGTCCCCGGCAGGGGTACTCCTACGAGCAGTACTTC. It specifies CASSPRQGYSYEQYF.

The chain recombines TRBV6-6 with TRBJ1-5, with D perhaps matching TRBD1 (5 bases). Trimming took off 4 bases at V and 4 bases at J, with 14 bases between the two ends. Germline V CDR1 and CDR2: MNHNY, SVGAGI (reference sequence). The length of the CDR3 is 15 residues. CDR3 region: CASSWDSIENQPQHF. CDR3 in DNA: TGTGCCAGCAGTTGGGACTCAATAGAAAATCAGCCCCAGCATTTT.

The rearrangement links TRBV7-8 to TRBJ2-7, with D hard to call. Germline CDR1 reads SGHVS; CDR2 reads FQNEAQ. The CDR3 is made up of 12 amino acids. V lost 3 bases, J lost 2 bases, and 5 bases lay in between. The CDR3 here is CASSFEPYEQYF. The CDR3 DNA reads TGTGCCAGCAGCTTCGAGCCCTACGAGCAGTACTTC.

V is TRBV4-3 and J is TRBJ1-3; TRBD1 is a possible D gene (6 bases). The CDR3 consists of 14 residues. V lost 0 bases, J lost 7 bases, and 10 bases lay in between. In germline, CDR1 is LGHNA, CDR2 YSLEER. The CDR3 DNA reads TGCGCCAGCAGCCAAGATACAGGGCGGAACACCATATATTTT. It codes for CASSQDTGRNTIYF.

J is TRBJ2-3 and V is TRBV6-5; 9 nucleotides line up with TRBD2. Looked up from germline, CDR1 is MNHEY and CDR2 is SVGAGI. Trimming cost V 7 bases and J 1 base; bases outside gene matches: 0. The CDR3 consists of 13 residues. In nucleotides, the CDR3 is TGTGCCAGCAAGCGGGGGGGCACAGATACGCAGTATTTT. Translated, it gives CASKRGGTDTQYF.

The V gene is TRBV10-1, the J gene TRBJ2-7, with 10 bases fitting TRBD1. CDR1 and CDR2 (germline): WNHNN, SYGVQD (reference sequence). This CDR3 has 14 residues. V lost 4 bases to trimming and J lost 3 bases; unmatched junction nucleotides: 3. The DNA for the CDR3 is TGCGCCAGCAGTGGGACAGGGGGACTCTACGAGCAGTACTTC. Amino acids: CASSGTGGLYEQYF.

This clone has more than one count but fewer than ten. As DNA, the CDR3 is TGTGCCAGCCGCCCCGCCGGGACAGGGGGCTCCGGGGAGCTGTTTTTT. Amino acids: CASRPAGTGGSGELFF. J is TRBJ2-2 and V is TRBV7-9; TRBD1 aligns across 12 bases. CDR3 size: 16 residues. J lost 6 bases, V lost 8 bases, and 10 bases had no gene match. CDR1 and CDR2 (germline): SEHNR, FQNEAQ (reference sequence).

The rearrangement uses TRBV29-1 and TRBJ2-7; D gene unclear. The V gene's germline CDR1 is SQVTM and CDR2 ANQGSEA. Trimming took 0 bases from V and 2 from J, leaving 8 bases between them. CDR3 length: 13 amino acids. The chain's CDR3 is CSVEEENPYEQYF. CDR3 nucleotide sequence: TGCAGCGTTGAAGAGGAGAACCCCTACGAGCAGTACTTC.

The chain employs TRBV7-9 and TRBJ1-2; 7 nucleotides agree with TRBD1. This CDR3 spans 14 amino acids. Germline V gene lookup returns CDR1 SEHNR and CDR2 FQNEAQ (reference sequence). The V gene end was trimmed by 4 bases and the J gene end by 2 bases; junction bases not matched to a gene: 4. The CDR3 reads CASSSQGENYGYTF. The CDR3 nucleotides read TGTGCCAGCAGCTCTCAGGGGGAAAACTATGGCTACACCTTC.

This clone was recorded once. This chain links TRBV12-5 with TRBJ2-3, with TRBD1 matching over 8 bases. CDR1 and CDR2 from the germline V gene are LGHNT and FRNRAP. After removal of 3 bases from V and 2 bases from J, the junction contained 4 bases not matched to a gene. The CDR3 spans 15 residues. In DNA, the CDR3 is TGTGCTAGTGGTTTTGGGCAGGGGGCCACAGATACGCAGTATTTT. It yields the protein CASGFGQGATDTQYF.

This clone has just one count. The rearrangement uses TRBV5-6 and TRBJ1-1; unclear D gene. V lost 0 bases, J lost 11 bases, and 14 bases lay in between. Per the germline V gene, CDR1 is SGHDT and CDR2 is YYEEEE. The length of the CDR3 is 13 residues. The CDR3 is CASSLGQARGAFF. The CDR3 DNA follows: TGTGCCAGCAGCTTGGGTCAGGCGAGAGGGGCTTTCTTT.

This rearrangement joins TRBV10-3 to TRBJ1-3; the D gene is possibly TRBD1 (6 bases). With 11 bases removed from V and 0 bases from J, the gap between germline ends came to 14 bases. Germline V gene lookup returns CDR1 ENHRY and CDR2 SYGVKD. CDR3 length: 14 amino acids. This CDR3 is CASGGGGSGNTIYF. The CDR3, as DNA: TGTGCCTCCGGGGGGGGCGGCTCTGGAAACACCATATATTTT.

The CDR3 bases are TGTGCCAGCAGCTCCCAAGGACTAGCGGGGGGGCCGGCGGATACGCAGTATTTT. It translates to CASSSQGLAGGPADTQYF. The rearrangement joins TRBV9 to TRBJ2-3; TRBD2 matches 15 bases. The ends lost 4 bases at V and 6 bases at J; junction bases unmatched: 12. The CDR3 length is 18 residues. Germline CDR1 SGDLS, CDR2 YYNGEE.

The CDR3 spells CASSPGGGSAKNIQYF. The CDR3 coding sequence is TGTGCCAGCAGCCCGGGGGGGGGAAGTGCCAAAAACATTCAGTACTTC. The rearrangement joins TRBV7-8 to TRBJ2-4; TRBD2 matches at 8 bases. This CDR3 region has 16 residues. Germline values: CDR1 SGHVS, CDR2 FQNEAQ. Losses at the gene ends were 5 bases for V and 1 base for J; bases not matched to a gene: 7. The whole variable domain, filled in from reference TRBV7-8 and TRBJ2-4, reads GAGVSQSPRYKVAKRGQDVALRCDPISGHVSLFWYQQALGQGPEFLTYFQNEAQLDKSGLPSDRFFAERPEGSVSTLKIQRTQQEDSAVYLCASSPGGGSAKNIQYFGAGTRLSVL.

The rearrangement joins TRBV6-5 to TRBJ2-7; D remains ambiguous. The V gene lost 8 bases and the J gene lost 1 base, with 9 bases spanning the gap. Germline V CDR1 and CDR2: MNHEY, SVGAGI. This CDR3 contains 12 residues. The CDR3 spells CASYRSSYEQYF. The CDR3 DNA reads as TGTGCCAGCTATCGGTCTTCCTACGAGCAGTACTTC.

The CDR3 loop is CSVDNDRQETQYF. The CDR3 nucleotides read TGCAGCGTAGATAACGACAGGCAAGAGACCCAGTACTTC. The chain uses TRBV29-1 and TRBJ2-5; TRBD1 is a possible D gene (6 bases). V was cut by 6 bases and J by 2 bases, with 13 bases left in between. CDR3 length: 13 residues. Germline lookup yields CDR1 SQVTM and CDR2 ANQGSEA.

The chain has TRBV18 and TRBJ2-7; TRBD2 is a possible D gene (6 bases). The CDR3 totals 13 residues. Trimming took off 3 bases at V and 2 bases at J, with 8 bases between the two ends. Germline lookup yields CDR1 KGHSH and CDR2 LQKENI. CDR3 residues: CASSPTGAYEQYF. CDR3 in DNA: TGTGCCAGCTCACCTACGGGGGCCTACGAGCAGTACTTC.

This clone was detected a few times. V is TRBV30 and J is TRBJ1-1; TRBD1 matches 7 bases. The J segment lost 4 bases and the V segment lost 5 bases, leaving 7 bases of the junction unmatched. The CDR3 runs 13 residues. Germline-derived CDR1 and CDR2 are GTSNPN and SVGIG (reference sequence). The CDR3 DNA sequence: TGTGCCTGGGGACAGGTAGCGACCACTGAAGCTTTCTTT. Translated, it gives CAWGQVATTEAFF. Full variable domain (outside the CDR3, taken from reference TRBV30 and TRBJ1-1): SQTIHQWPATLVQPVGSPLSLECTVEGTSNPNLYWYRQAAGRGLQLLFYSVGIGQISSEVPQNLSASRPQDRQFILSSKKLLLSDSGFYLCAWGQVATTEAFFGQGTRLTVV.

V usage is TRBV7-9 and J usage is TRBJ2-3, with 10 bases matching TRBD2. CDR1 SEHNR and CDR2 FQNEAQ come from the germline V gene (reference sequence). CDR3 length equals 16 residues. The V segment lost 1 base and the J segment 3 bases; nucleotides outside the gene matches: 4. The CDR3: CASSLGTSGLTDTQYF. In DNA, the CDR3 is TGTGCCAGCAGCTTAGGGACTAGCGGCCTAACAGATACGCAGTATTTT.

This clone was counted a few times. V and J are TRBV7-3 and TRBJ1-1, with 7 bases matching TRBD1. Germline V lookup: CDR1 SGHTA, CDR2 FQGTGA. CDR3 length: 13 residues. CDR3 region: CSRPRGPSTEAFF. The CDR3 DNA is TGTAGCCGTCCGAGGGGGCCCAGCACTGAAGCTTTCTTT.

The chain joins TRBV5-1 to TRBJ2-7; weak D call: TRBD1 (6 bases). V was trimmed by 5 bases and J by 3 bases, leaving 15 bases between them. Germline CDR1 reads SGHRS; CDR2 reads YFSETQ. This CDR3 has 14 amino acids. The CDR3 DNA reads TGCGCCAGCAGAGGGACACCGAAAATCTACGAGCAGTACTTC. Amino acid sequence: CASRGTPKIYEQYF.

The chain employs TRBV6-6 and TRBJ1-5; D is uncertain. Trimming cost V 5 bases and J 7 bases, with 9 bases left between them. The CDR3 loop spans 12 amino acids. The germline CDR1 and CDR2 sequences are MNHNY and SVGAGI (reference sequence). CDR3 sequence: CASSPLAQPQHF. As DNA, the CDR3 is TGTGCCAGCAGTCCACTCGCACAGCCCCAGCATTTT.